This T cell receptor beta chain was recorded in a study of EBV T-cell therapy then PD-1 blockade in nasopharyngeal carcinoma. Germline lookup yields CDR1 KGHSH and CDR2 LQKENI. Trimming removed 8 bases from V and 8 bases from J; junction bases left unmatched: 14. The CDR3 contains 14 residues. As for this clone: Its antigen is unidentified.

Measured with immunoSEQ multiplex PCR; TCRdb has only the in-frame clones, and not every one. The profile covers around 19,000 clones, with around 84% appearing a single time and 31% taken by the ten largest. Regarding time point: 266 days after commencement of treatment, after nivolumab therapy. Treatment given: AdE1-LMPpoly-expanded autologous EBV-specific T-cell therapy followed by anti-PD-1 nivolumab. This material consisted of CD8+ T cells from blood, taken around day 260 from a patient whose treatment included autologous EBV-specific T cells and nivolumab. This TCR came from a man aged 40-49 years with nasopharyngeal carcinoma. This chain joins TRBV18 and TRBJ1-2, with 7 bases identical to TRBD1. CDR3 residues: CASRPRDRAGGYTF. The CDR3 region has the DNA TGTGCCAGCCGCCCCCGAGACAGGGCCGGAGGCTACACCTTC.